The clone carrying this TCR beta chain was seen ten or more times. Time point: patch test 1, 2 weeks after DPC sensitization. Treatment in this sample: therapeutic diphenylcyclopropenone sensitization with weekly scalp DPC. This record belongs to a study of human T cells and chemical hapten exposure. About the research overall: Readings were taken at 6 days from patch tests that had applied 0.01% DPC to the upper back.

Unique molecular identifiers were attached to individual cDNA molecules during library preparation. From the RACE reads, TCRdb called clonotypes with MiXCR, one entry per CDR3 protein. The sample yields approximately 350,000 distinct CDR3 sequences, around 7% seen once. CDR3 size: 20 residues. The J segment lost 0 bases and the V segment lost 5 bases, leaving 19 bases of the junction unmatched. Germline V lookup: CDR1 SGHVS, CDR2 FNYEAQ. The chain links TRBV7-6 to TRBJ2-1; TRBD1 aligns across 7 bases. The origin of this receptor is a young woman with alopecia areata. Some clones in this sample may be carry-over from other donors' samples. Material: whole blood, obtained in connection with sensitization to the hapten diphenylcyclopropenone (DPC). In DNA, the CDR3 is TGTGCCAGCAGCCAACAGCAAACAGGGGTCCTCCCTAGCTCCTACAATGAGCAGTTCTTC. Its translation is CASSQQQTGVLPSSYNEQFF.